This T cell receptor (beta chain) was captured by sequencing in a study of T-cell reconstitution after alpha-beta-depleted transplantation in children. The germline CDR1 and CDR2 sequences are SGHRS and YFSETQ. Trimming removed 0 bases at V and 3 bases at J, with 13 bases between. This CDR3 has 15 amino acids. Molecular barcoding with unique molecular identifiers was used for the TCRbeta library. Using its own MiXCR run on the PCR reads, TCRdb lists one record per CDR3 protein. This table has about 360,000 distinct CDR3 sequences, approximately 12% appearing once. Sequencing was performed on PBMCs, taken from the stem cell graft. The origin of this receptor is a human donor who donated a stem cell graft to a child with Fanconi anemia. J is TRBJ2-7 and V is TRBV5-1, with a possible D match to TRBD2 (6 bases). The CDR3 sequence is CASSLAPGDGYEQYF. The CDR3, as DNA: TGCGCCAGCAGCTTGGCCCCGGGAGATGGCTACGAGCAGTACTTC.